This T cell receptor beta chain was retrieved from a study of control samples from healthy donors and cancer patients. Clones were sequenced by immunoSEQ multiplex PCR, and TCRdb holds only the in-frame ones, with some missing. The data show tens of thousands of clones, approximately 84% seen once. CDR1 GTSNPN and CDR2 SVGIG come from the germline V gene (reference sequence). The CDR3 has 11 amino acids. V was clipped by 2 bases and J by 7 bases, with 8 bases between them. The sequenced material came from blood. The receptor comes from a man aged 45 to 65 in good health. The rearrangement joins TRBV30 to TRBJ1-2; D not certain. The CDR3 region has the DNA TGTGCCTGGAGTTCGACTAGTGGCTACACCTTC. Encoded protein: CAWSSTSGYTF.